Listed here is a single T cell receptor (beta chain). Produced via immunoSEQ multiplex PCR; TCRdb's table is partial and in-frame only. The sample includes 150,000 to 200,000 clones, roughly 80% of them seen just once. The record originates from a study of blood T cell repertoires in COVID-19. Background on the study: Nucleic acid was either cDNA or gDNA, and it came from T cells, B-cell-depleted T cells, or PBMCs.

The sequenced sample was peripheral blood. The sequence was obtained from a woman under 40 with acute or convalescent COVID-19.

The DNA for the CDR3 is TGTGCCAGCAGCCAAGAATTGACCCCTATCGGGAGCGCTGAAGCTTTCTTT. Protein: CASSQELTPIGSAEAFF. This chain connects TRBV4-2 to TRBJ1-1; no firm D call. This CDR3 comprises 17 residues. V gave up 0 bases and J gave up 6 bases, with 20 bases separating them. The germline V gene encodes CDR1 LGHNA and CDR2 YNFKEQ.